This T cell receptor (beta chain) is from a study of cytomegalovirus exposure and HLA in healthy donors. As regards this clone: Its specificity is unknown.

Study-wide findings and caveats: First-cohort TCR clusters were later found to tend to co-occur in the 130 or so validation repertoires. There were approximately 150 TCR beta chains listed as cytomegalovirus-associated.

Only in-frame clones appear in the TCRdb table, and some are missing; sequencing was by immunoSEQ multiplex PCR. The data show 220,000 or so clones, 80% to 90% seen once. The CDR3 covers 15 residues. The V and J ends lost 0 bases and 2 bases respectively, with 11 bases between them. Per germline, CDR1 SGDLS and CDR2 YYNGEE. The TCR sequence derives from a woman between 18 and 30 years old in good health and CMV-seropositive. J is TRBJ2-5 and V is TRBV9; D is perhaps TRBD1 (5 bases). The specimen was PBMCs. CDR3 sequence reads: CASSVGAGNQETQYF. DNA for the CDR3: TGTGCCAGCAGCGTAGGGGCAGGGAATCAAGAGACCCAGTACTTC.